The text below deals with one TCR beta chain. Its matching antigen is unknown. Sequencing used immunoSEQ multiplex PCR; TCRdb keeps in-frame clones, though not all of them. The repertoire has about 74,000 clones, under 90% of them found once; the top ten carry around 6.6%. The data were obtained in a study of OX40 agonist ivuxolimab in advanced cancers. Study-level points and caveats: Clones of CD4+ and CD8+ blood T cells grew by week 6 at doses of 0.1 to 3.0 mg/kg. CD8+ T cells showed, on average, more clonal expansion than CD4+ cells. Also present in some nonresponders was a low level of normalized T-cell clonal expansion.

The TCR originated in an adult with an advanced solid tumor such as melanoma, head and neck, liver or kidney cancer. Sequencing was performed on CD4+ or CD8+ T cells sorted from blood, taken in a trial of the OX40 agonist ivuxolimab.

Here the CDR3 reads CASSPTSSGSRETQYF. CDR3 sequence (DNA): TGTGCCAGCAGTCCAACTTCTAGCGGGAGTCGGGAGACCCAGTACTTC. The chain carries TRBV27 and TRBJ2-5; 10 nucleotides align to TRBD2. Unmatched junction bases numbered 11, after V lost 5 bases and J lost 5 bases. Germline CDR1 reads MNHEY; CDR2 reads SMNVEV (reference sequence). The CDR3 consists of 16 residues.